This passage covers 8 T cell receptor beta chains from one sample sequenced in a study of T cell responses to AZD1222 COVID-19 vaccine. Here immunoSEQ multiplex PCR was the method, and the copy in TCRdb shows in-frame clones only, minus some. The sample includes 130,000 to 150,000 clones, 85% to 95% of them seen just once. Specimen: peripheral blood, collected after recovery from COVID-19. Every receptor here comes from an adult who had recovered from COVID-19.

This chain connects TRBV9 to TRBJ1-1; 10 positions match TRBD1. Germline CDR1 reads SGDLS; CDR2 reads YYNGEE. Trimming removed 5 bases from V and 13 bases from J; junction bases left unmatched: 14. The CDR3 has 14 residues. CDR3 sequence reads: CASRSKNATGGFFF. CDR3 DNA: TGTGCCAGCAGATCCAAGAACGCGACAGGGGGCTTTTTCTTT. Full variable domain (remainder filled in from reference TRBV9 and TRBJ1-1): DSGVTQTPKHLITATGQRVTLRCSPRSGDLSVYWYQQSLDQGLQFLIQYYNGEERAKGNILERFSAQQFPDLHSELNLSSLELGDSALYFCASRSKNATGGFFFGQGTRLTVV.

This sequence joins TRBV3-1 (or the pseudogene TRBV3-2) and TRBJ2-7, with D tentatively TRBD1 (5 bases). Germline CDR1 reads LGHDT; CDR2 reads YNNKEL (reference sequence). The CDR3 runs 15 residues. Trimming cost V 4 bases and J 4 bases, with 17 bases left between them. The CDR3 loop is CASSPSTGEAYEQYF. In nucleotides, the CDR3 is TGTGCCAGCAGCCCAAGTACAGGCGAAGCTTACGAGCAGTACTTC.

The DNA of the CDR3 is TGCGCCAGCAGCATCCGGGACAGGGTTAACTATGGCTACACCTTC. Protein: CASSIRDRVNYGYTF. V gene TRBV5-1 combines with J gene TRBJ1-2; 9 bases are shared with TRBD1. Looked up from germline, CDR1 is SGHRS and CDR2 is YFSETQ. V lost 4 bases, J lost 1 base, and 5 bases stayed unmatched. CDR3 length equals 15 residues.

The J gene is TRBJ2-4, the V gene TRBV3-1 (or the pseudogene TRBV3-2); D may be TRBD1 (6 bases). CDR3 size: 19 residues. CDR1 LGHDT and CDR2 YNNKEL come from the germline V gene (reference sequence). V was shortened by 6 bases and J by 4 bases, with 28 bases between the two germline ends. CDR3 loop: CASSFTGSKVGISKNIQYF. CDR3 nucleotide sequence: TGTGCCAGCAGTTTTACAGGGTCCAAGGTGGGAATTTCTAAAAACATTCAGTACTTC.

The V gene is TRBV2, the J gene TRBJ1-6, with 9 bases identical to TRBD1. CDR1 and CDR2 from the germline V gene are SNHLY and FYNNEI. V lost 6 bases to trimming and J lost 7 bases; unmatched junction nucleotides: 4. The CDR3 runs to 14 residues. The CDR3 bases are TGTGCCAGCAGGACCGGGACAGGGAATTCACCCCTCCACTTT. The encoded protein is CASRTGTGNSPLHF.

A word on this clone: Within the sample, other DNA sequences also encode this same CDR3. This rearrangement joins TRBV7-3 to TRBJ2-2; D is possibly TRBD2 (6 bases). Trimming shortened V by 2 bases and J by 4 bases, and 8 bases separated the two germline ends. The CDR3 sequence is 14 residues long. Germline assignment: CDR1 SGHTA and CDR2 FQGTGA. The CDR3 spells CASSLLEGTGELFF. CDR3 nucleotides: TGTGCCAGCAGCTTATTGGAGGGCACCGGGGAGCTGTTTTTT.

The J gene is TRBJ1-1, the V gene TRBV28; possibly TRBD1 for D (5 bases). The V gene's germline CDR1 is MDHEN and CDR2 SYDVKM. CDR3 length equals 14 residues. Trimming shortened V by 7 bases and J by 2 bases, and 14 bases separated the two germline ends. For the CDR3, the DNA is TGTGCCAGCACCCTTGGAGGGGCCAACACTGAAGCTTTCTTT. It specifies CASTLGGANTEAFF. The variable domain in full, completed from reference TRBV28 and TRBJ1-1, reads DVKVTQSSRYLVKRTGEKVFLECVQDMDHENMFWYRQDPGLGLRLIYFSYDVKMKEKGDIPEGYSVSREKKERFSLILESASTNQTSMYLCASTLGGANTEAFFGQGTRLTVV.

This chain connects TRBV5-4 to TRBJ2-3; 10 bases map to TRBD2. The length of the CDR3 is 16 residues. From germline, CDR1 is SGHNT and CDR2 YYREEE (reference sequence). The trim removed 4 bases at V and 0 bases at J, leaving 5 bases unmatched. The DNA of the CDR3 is TGTGCCAGCAGCAGCCGGACTAGCGGAAGCACAGATACGCAGTATTTT. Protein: CASSSRTSGSTDTQYF.